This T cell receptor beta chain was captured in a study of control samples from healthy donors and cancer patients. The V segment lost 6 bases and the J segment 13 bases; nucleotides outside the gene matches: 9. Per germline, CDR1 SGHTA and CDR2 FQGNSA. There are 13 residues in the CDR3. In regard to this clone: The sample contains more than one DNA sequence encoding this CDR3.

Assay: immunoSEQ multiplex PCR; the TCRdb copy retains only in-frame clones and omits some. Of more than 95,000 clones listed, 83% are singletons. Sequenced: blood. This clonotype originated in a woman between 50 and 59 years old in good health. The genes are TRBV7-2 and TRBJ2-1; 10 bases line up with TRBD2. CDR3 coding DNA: TGTGCCAGCAGAGCGGGAGGGGGGGGTCTCCAGTTCTTC. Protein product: CASRAGGGGLQFF.